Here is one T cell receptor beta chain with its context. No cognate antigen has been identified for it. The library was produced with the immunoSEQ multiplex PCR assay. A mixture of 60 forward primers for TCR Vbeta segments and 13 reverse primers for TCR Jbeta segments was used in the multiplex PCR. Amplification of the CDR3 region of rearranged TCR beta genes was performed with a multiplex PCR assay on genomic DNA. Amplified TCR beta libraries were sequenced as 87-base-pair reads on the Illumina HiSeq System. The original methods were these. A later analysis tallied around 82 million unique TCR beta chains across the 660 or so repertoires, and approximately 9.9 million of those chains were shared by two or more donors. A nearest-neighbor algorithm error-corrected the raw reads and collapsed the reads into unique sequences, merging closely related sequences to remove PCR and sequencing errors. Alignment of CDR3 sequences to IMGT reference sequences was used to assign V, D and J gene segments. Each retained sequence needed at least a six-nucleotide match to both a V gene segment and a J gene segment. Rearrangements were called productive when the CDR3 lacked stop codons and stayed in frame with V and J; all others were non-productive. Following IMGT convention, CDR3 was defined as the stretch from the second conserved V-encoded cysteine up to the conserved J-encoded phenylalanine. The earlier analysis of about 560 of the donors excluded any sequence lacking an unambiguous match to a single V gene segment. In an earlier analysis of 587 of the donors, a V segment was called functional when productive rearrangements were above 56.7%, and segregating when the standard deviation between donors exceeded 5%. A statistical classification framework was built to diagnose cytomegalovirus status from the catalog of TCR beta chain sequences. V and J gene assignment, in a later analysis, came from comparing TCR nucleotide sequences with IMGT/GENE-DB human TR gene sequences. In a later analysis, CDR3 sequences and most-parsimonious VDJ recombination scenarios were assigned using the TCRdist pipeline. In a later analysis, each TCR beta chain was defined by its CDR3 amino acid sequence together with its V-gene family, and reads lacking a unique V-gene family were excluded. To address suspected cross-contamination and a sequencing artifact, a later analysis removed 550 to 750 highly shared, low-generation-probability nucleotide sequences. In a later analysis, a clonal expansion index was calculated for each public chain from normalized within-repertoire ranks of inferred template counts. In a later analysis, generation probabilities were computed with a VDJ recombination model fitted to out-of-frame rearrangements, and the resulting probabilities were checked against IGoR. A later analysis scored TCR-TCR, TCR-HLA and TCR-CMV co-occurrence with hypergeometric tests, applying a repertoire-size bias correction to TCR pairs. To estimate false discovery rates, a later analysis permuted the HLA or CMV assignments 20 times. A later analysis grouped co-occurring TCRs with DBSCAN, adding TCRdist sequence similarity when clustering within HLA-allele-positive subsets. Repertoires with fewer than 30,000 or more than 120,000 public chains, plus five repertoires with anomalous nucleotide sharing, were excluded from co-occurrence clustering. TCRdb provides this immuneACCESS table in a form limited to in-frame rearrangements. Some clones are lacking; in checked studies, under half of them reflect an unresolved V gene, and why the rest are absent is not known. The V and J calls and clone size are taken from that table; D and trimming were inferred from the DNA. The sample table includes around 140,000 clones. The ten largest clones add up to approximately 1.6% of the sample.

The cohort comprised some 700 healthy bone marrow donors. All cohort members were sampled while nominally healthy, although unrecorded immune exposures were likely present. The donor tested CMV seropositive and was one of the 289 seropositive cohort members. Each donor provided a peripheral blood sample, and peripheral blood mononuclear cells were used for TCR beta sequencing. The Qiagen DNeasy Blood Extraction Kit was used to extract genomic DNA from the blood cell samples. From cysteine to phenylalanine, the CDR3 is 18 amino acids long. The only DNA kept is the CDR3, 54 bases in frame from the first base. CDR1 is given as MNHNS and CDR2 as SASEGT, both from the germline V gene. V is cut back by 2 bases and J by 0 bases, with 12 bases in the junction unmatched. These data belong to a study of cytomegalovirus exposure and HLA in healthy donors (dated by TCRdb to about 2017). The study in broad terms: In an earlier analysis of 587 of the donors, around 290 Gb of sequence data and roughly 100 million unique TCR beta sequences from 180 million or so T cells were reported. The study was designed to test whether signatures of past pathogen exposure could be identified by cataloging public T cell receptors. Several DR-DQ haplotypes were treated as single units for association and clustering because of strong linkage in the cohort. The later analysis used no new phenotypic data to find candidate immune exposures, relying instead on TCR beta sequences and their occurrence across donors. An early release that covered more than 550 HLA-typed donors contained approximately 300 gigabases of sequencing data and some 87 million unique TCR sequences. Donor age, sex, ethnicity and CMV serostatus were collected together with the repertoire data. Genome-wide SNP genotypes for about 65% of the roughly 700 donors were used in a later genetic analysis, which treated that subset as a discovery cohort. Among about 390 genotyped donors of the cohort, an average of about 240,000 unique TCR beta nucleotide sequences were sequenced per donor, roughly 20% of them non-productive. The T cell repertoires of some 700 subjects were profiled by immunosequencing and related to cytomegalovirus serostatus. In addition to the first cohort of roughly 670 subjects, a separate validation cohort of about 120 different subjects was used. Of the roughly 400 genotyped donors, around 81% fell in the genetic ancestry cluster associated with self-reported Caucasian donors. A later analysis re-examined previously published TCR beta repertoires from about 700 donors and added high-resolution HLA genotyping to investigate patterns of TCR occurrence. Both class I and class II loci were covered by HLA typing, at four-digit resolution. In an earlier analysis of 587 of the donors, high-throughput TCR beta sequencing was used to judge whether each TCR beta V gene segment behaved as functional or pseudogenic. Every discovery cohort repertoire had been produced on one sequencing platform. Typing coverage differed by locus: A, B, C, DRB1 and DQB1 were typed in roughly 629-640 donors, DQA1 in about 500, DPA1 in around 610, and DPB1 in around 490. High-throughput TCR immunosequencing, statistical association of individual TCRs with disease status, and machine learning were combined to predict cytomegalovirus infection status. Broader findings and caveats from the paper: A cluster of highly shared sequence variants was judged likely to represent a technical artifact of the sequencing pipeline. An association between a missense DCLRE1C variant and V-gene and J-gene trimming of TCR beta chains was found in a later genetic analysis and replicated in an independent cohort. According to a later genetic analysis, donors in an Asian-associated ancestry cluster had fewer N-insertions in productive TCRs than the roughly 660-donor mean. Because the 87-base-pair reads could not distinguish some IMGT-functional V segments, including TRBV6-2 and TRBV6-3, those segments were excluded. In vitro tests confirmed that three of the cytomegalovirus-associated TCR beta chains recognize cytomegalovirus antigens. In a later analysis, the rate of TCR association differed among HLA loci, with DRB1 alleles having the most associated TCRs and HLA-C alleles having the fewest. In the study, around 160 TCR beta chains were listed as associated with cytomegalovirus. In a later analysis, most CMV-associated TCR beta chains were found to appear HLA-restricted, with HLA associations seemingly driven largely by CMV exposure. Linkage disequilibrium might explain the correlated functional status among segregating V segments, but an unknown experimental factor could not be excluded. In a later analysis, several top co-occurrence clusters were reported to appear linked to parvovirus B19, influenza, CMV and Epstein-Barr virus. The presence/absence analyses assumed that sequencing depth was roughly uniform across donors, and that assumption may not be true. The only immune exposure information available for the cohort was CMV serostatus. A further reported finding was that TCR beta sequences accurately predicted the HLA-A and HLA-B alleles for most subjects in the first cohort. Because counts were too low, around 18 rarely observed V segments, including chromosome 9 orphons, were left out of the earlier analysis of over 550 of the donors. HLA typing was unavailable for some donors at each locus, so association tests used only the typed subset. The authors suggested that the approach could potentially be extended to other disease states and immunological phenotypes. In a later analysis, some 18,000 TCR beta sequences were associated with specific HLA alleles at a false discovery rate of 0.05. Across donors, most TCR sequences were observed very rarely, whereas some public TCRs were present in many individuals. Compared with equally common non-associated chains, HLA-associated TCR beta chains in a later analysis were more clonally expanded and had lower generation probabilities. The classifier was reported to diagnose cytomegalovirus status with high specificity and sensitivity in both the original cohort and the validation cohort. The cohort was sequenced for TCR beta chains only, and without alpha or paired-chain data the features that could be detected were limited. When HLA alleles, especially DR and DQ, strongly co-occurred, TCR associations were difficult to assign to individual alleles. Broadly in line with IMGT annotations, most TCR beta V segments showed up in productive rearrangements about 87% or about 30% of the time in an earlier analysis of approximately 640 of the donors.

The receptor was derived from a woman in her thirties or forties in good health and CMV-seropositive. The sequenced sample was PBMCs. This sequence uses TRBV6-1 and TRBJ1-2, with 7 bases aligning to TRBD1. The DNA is TGTGCCAGCAGTGAAATTCCCCAGGGGGAGTTAGCTAACTATGGCTACACCTTC. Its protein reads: CASSEIPQGELANYGYTF.